The following is a TCR beta chain sequence with its context. The entry originates in a study of T cell changes during pregnancy in multiple sclerosis. Sequencing was performed with immunoSEQ multiplex PCR; in TCRdb, only in-frame clones are kept and a portion is missing. The data hold approximately 40,000 clones, with 95% to 96% observed a single time. This material consisted of peripheral blood, taken in the second trimester of pregnancy. The source of this sequence is a female donor with multiple sclerosis, enrolled in a pregnancy study.

Here the CDR3 DNA reads TGTGCCAGCAGCGTAGGGGGGGGCAACTATGGCTACACCTTC. Translation gives CASSVGGGNYGYTF. The rearrangement uses TRBV9 and TRBJ1-2, with a possible D match to TRBD1 (6 bases). The CDR3 has 14 amino acids. Germline lookup yields CDR1 SGDLS and CDR2 YYNGEE. V was trimmed by 0 bases and J by 2 bases, leaving 8 bases between them.